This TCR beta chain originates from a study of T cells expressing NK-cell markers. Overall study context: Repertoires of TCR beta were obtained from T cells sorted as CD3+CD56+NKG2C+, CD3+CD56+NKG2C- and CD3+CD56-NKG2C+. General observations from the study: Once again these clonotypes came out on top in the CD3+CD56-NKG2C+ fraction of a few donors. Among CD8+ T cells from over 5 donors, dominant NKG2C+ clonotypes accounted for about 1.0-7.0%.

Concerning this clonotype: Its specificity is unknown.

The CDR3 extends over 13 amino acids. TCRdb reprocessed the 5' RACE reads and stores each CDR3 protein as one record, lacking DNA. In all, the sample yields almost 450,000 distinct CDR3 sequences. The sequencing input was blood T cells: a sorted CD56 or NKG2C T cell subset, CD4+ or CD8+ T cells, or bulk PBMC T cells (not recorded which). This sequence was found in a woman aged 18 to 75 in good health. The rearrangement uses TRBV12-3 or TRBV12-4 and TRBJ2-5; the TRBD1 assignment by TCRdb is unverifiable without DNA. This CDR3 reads CASKRGLKETQYF.